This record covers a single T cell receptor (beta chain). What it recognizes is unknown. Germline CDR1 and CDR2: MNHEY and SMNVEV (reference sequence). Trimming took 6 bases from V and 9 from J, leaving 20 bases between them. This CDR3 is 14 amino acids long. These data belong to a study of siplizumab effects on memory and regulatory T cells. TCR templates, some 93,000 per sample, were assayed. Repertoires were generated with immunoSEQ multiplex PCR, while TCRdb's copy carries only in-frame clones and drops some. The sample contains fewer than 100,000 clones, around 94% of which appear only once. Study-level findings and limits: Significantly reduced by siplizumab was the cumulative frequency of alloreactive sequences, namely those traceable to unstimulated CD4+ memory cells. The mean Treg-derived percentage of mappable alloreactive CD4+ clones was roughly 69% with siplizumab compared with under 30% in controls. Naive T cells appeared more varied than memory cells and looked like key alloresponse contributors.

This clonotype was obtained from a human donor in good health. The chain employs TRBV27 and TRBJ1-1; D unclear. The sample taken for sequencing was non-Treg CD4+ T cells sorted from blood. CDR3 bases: TGTGCCAGCAGCCCCGGGGATACCATTCCTAAAGCTTTCTTT. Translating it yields CASSPGDTIPKAFF.